One and the same sample provided the 25 T cell receptor beta chains below, sequenced in a study of blood T cell repertoires in COVID-19. The method was immunoSEQ multiplex PCR; TCRdb's version includes in-frame clones alone and lacks a portion of them. The data contain over 200,000 clones, 90% of them seen just once; the ten biggest clones take up less than 15%. The sample consisted of PBMCs or T cells enriched from blood (not recorded which). The receptors were sampled from a man under 40 who had been exposed to COVID-19.

A few counts support this clone. The rearrangement links TRBV5-6 to TRBJ1-3, with a possible D match to TRBD1 (5 bases). The V and J ends lost 3 bases and 0 bases respectively, with 10 bases between them. Germline V lookup: CDR1 SGHDT, CDR2 YYEEEE. The CDR3 has 15 residues. CDR3 nucleotide sequence: TGTGCCAGCAGCTCCCTGGACATCTCTGGAAACACCATATATTTT. Encoded protein: CASSSLDISGNTIYF.

The rearrangement uses TRBV2 and TRBJ1-4; the match to TRBD1 covers 9 bases. After removal of 7 bases from V and 6 bases from J, the junction contained 3 bases not matched to a gene. Germline V lookup: CDR1 SNHLY, CDR2 FYNNEI. This CDR3 has 13 residues. The CDR3 loop is CASTGQGDEKLFF. Here the CDR3 DNA reads TGTGCCAGCACGGGACAGGGAGATGAAAAACTGTTTTTT. Combining the CDR3 with reference TRBV2 and TRBJ1-4 gives the whole variable domain EPEVTQTPSHQVTQMGQEVILRCVPISNHLYFYWYRQILGQKVEFLVSFYNNEISEKSEIFDDQFSVERPDGSNFTLKIRSTKLEDSAMYFCASTGQGDEKLFFGSGTQLSVL.

This chain uses TRBV6-2 or TRBV6-3 with TRBJ2-7; a weak D match, TRBD1 (5 bases). V lost 2 bases to trimming and J lost 12 bases, with 14 bases between them. The V gene's germline CDR1 is MNHEY and CDR2 SVGEGT. The CDR3 runs 12 residues. Here the CDR3 reads CASSYLRQRRYF. The CDR3 DNA reads as TGTGCCAGCAGTTACCTGAGACAGAGGCGGTACTTC.

This clone was recorded once. V usage is TRBV29-1 and J usage is TRBJ1-4; D is perhaps TRBD1 (5 bases). Trimming left V 5 bases short and J 0 bases short, with 7 bases between. This CDR3 contains 13 residues. Germline CDR1 SQVTM, CDR2 ANQGSEA. Here the CDR3 DNA reads TGCAGCGTTAGGACATCAACTAATGAAAAACTGTTTTTT. Translated: CSVRTSTNEKLFF. The variable domain in full, completed from reference TRBV29-1 and TRBJ1-4, reads SAVISQKPSRDICQRGTSLTIQCQVDSQVTMMFWYRQQPGQSLTLIATANQGSEATYESGFVIDKFPISRPNLTFSTLTVSNMSPEDSSIYLCSVRTSTNEKLFFGSGTQLSVL.

The chain joins TRBV2 to TRBJ2-5; 10 bases map to TRBD1. After removal of 7 bases from V and 5 bases from J, the junction contained 7 bases not matched to a gene. Germline V CDR1 and CDR2: SNHLY, FYNNEI. The CDR3 has 14 amino acids. CDR3 bases: TGTGCCAGCATACTGACAGGGGGCAGGGAGACCCAGTACTTC. Translation gives CASILTGGRETQYF.

The rearrangement uses TRBV4-2 and TRBJ1-6; possibly TRBD1 for D (5 bases). There are 16 residues in the CDR3. Germline CDR1 LGHNA, CDR2 YNFKEQ. Trimming cost V 1 base and J 4 bases, with 11 bases left between them. Written as DNA, the CDR3 is TGTGCCAGCAGCCAAGTCAGGCAGGGATATAATTCACCCCTCCACTTT. It yields the protein CASSQVRQGYNSPLHF.

This clone appeared a few times. This rearrangement joins TRBV12-3 or TRBV12-4 to TRBJ1-3, with D tentatively TRBD1 (5 bases). V lost 3 bases, J lost 3 bases, and 6 bases lay in between. This CDR3 has 13 amino acids. This CDR3 is CASSFQGGNTIYF. The CDR3 coding sequence is TGTGCCAGCAGTTTTCAGGGTGGAAACACCATATATTTT.

The chain couples TRBV7-6 to TRBJ1-2, with D uncertain. Trimming pared 1 base from V and 4 bases from J, leaving 7 bases between. The CDR3 runs to 13 residues. Germline CDR1 and CDR2: SGHVS and FNYEAQ. CDR3 sequence: CASSLERGYGYTF. The CDR3 DNA reads TGTGCCAGCAGCTTAGAGCGGGGCTATGGCTACACCTTC.

V is TRBV7-2 and J is TRBJ2-2; D uncertain. The CDR3 consists of 13 residues. The ends were cut back, 0 bases at V and 5 bases at J, with 4 bases in the middle. In germline, CDR1 is SGHTA, CDR2 FQGNSA. The CDR3 coding sequence is TGTGCCAGCAGCTTAGCGCGGACCGGGGAGCTGTTTTTT. Its translation is CASSLARTGELFF.

The V and J genes are TRBV11-2 and TRBJ1-4, with 8 bases aligning to TRBD1. The CDR3 contains 16 residues. V was clipped by 1 base and J by 7 bases; unmatched bases: 8. In germline, CDR1 is SGHAT, CDR2 FQNNGV. CDR3 sequence reads: CASSLAGQGRGEKLFF. The CDR3 DNA reads as TGTGCCAGCAGCTTAGCAGGACAGGGAAGAGGTGAAAAACTGTTTTTT. The whole variable domain, remainder taken from reference TRBV11-2 and TRBJ1-4, is EAGVAQSPRYKIIEKRQSVAFWCNPISGHATLYWYQQILGQGPKLLIQFQNNGVVDDSQLPKDRFSAERLKGVDSTLKIQPAKLEDSAVYLCASSLAGQGRGEKLFFGSGTQLSVL.

This clone has only a few counts. This chain uses TRBV30 with TRBJ1-1, with D uncertain. V was clipped by 3 bases and J by 11 bases, with 19 bases between them. The germline gives CDR1 GTSNPN, CDR2 SVGIG (reference sequence). The CDR3 has 13 residues. The chain's CDR3 is CAWRKGAGVGAFF. In nucleotides, the CDR3 is TGTGCCTGGAGGAAGGGTGCCGGGGTCGGTGCTTTCTTT.

The gene calls are TRBV19 and TRBJ1-4; D gene uncertain. Germline V gene data show CDR1 as LNHDA and CDR2 as SQIVND (reference sequence). The V gene lost 6 bases and the J gene lost 7 bases, with 12 bases spanning the gap. There are 13 residues in the CDR3. The CDR3 reads CASRERAGEKLFF. CDR3 sequence (DNA): TGTGCCAGTAGAGAGAGGGCTGGTGAAAAACTGTTTTTT.

This chain links TRBV3-1 (or the pseudogene TRBV3-2) with TRBJ1-2; 11 nucleotides line up with TRBD1. Trimming took 2 bases from V and 12 from J; bases not matched to a gene: 8. Germline-derived CDR1 and CDR2 are LGHDT and YNNKEL (reference sequence). This CDR3 has 14 amino acids. CDR3 sequence: CASSQQDRGQLNTF. CDR3 coding DNA: TGTGCCAGCAGCCAACAGGACAGGGGGCAATTGAACACCTTC.

The chain has TRBV19 and TRBJ1-4; tentative D call: TRBD1 (6 bases). Trimming left V 9 bases short and J 10 bases short, with 15 bases between. The CDR3 is made up of 12 amino acids. Germline V gene lookup returns CDR1 LNHDA and CDR2 SQIVND (reference sequence). The CDR3 spells CASAEGVGKLFF. DNA for the CDR3: TGTGCCAGCGCCGAGGGGGTCGGAAAACTGTTTTTT.

This clone turned up a few times. The chain links TRBV2 to TRBJ1-2; TRBD1 matches 7 bases. V trimming: 3 bases; J trimming: 6 bases; junction bases outside the gene matches: 10. Germline loops: CDR1 SNHLY, CDR2 FYNNEI. The CDR3 consists of 15 residues. This CDR3 is CASSDALGRGNGYTF. DNA for the CDR3: TGTGCCAGCAGTGACGCATTGGGCAGGGGGAATGGCTACACCTTC.

The chain uses TRBV12-5 and TRBJ2-7; D possibly corresponds to TRBD2 (7 bases). Germline loops: CDR1 LGHNT, CDR2 FRNRAP. Trimming left V 2 bases short and J 5 bases short, with 22 bases between. The CDR3 loop spans 17 amino acids. The CDR3 loop reads CASGLPPSRGAPHEQYF. The CDR3 DNA follows: TGTGCTAGTGGTTTGCCACCATCACGGGGGGCGCCCCACGAGCAGTACTTC.

The genes are TRBV11-2 and TRBJ2-7; maybe TRBD1 (5 bases). This CDR3 contains 13 residues. Germline V gene lookup returns CDR1 SGHAT and CDR2 FQNNGV. Trimming took off 3 bases at V and 2 bases at J, with 8 bases between the two ends. The CDR3, as DNA: TGTGCCAGCAGCTTGACAGAAACCTACGAGCAGTACTTC. Translation: CASSLTETYEQYF.

The chain combines TRBV18 with TRBJ1-1; unclear D gene. This CDR3 comprises 14 residues. Trimming left V 2 bases short and J 6 bases short, with 13 bases between. Germline V CDR1 and CDR2: KGHSH, LQKENI. This CDR3 is CASSPNGFRSEAFF. CDR3 in DNA: TGTGCCAGCTCACCAAACGGTTTTCGCTCTGAAGCTTTCTTT.

The V gene is TRBV11-2, the J gene TRBJ2-5; 9 positions match TRBD2. The V segment lost 1 base and the J segment 3 bases; nucleotides outside the gene matches: 9. Germline values: CDR1 SGHAT, CDR2 FQNNGV. The CDR3 covers 17 residues. CDR3 DNA: TGTGCCAGCAGCTTAGTATTTCTGGCTAGCGGGGAAGAGACCCAGTACTTC. This gives the protein CASSLVFLASGEETQYF.

The V gene is TRBV4-2, the J gene TRBJ2-7; no definite D call. V lost 2 bases and J 3 bases, leaving 11 bases between the germline ends. This CDR3 has 14 amino acids. Germline V gene lookup returns CDR1 LGHNA and CDR2 YNFKEQ. The CDR3 DNA is TGTGCCAGCAGCCAATTGAACAGCCACTACGAGCAGTACTTC. Its translation: CASSQLNSHYEQYF.

V gene TRBV4-1 combines with J gene TRBJ1-2, with D unclear. The V and J ends lost 1 base and 4 bases respectively, with 16 bases between them. The CDR3 has 16 amino acids. Germline CDR1 and CDR2: MGHRA and YSYEKL. As DNA, the CDR3 is TGCGCCAGCAGCCAAGTGGCGGGTGCGGACTTCTATGGCTACACCTTC. Protein: CASSQVAGADFYGYTF.

V gene TRBV6-1 combines with J gene TRBJ2-7, with 8 bases fitting TRBD1. V shed 3 bases, J shed 0 bases, and the junction held 1 base outside the gene matches. Germline CDR1 reads MNHNS; CDR2 reads SASEGT. The CDR3 totals 14 residues. The CDR3, as DNA: TGTGCCAGCAGTGACGGACAGGGCTCCTACGAGCAGTACTTC. Translated: CASSDGQGSYEQYF.

The CDR3 loop reads CAWSVRGHTGELFF. The CDR3 DNA sequence: TGTGCCTGGAGTGTAAGGGGTCACACCGGGGAGCTGTTTTTT. The chain carries TRBV30 and TRBJ2-2; maybe TRBD1 (5 bases). Trimming left V 0 bases short and J 3 bases short, with 8 bases between. CDR3 length equals 14 residues. Per the germline V gene, CDR1 is GTSNPN and CDR2 is SVGIG (reference sequence).

This sequence joins TRBV9 and TRBJ1-1; 8 bases line up with TRBD1. CDR3 length: 14 residues. Germline V CDR1 and CDR2: SGDLS, YYNGEE. Losses at the gene ends were 2 bases for V and 5 bases for J; bases not matched to a gene: 5. CDR3 in amino acids: CASSVQQGATEAFF. DNA for the CDR3: TGTGCCAGCAGCGTTCAGCAGGGGGCAACTGAAGCTTTCTTT.

The chain couples TRBV4-1 to TRBJ1-2; 7 nucleotides align to TRBD1. V was pared by 4 bases and J by 1 base, with 9 bases of the junction left unmatched. Germline CDR1 and CDR2: MGHRA and YSYEKL. CDR3 length: 16 amino acids. CDR3 loop: CASSRSTGVDNYGYTF. The CDR3 DNA reads TGCGCCAGCAGCCGTAGCACAGGGGTAGATAACTATGGCTACACCTTC.